This T cell receptor beta chain stems from a study of cytomegalovirus exposure and HLA in healthy donors. Study results and caveats: Specific recognition of CMV antigens was confirmed in vitro for a few chains (all CMV-associated). Earlier analysis found most TCR beta V segments productive about 87% or about 30% of the time.

This PCR relied on a set of 60 Vbeta primers and 13 Jbeta primers. Clones were sequenced by immunoSEQ multiplex PCR, and TCRdb holds only the in-frame ones, with some missing. The sample consists of tens of thousands of clones, approximately 80% of them appearing once. CDR3 length equals 17 residues. Trimming removed 0 bases from V and 0 bases from J; junction bases left unmatched: 4. Looked up from germline, CDR1 is SGHKS and CDR2 is YYEKEE (reference sequence). The study sampled nominally healthy donors, though unrecorded immune exposures were likely. Concerning this clone: Its antigen is not known.

Sequencing was carried out using PBMCs. The chain combines TRBV5-5 with TRBJ1-3, with 9 positions matching TRBD1. The TCR comes from a woman aged 45-65 years in good health and CMV-seropositive. Here the CDR3 reads CASSLGGQGYSGNTIYF. In DNA form, the CDR3 reads TGTGCCAGCAGCTTGGGGGGACAGGGATACTCTGGAAACACCATATATTTT.